This T cell receptor beta chain was identified during a study of T cell changes during pregnancy in multiple sclerosis. Data came from immunoSEQ multiplex PCR; TCRdb stores just in-frame clones and leaves some out. The repertoire holds 90,000 to 100,000 clones, 92% seen once, with roughly 2.3% in the top ten. Germline CDR1 MNHEY, CDR2 SVGAGI. V lost 2 bases, J lost 4 bases, and 8 bases lay in between. The CDR3 spans 14 residues. The clonotype was recovered from a female donor in good health, enrolled as a control in a pregnancy study. Sequencing was performed on peripheral blood, taken after pregnancy. J is TRBJ1-4 and V is TRBV6-5; the D is unclear. CDR3 DNA sequence: TGTGCCAGCAGTTACGGAACAGATAATGAAAAACTGTTTTTT. Translating gives CASSYGTDNEKLFF.